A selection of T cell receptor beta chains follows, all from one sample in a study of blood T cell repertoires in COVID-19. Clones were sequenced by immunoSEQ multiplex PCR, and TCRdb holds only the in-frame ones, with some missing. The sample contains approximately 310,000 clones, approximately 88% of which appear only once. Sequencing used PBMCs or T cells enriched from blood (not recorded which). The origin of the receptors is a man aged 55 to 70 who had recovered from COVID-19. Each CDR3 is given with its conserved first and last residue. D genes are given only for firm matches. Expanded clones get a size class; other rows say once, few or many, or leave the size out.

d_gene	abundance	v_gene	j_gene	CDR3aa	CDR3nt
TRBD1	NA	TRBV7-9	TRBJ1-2	CASRTGGAFDGYTF	TGTGCCAGCAGGACAGGGGGGGCCTTTGATGGCTACACCTTC
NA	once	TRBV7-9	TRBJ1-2	CASSLVSDGYTF	TGTGCCAGCAGCTTAGTCAGCGATGGCTACACCTTC
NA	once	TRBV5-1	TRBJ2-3	CASSLSRGTDTQYF	TGCGCCAGCAGCTTATCAAGAGGGACAGATACGCAGTATTTT
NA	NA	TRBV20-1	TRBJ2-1	CSAVPLNEQFF	TGCAGTGCCGTTCCTTTAAATGAGCAGTTCTTC
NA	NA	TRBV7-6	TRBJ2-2	CASSLVGRGDDTGELFF	TGTGCCAGCAGCTTAGTGGGCAGGGGGGATGACACCGGGGAGCTGTTTTTT
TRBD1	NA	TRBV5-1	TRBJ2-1	CASSLSPGGSDNEQFF	TGCGCCAGCAGCTTGAGTCCAGGGGGTAGCGACAATGAGCAGTTCTTC
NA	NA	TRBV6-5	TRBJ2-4	CASSPGQPGNIQYF	TGTGCCAGCAGTCCTGGACAGCCGGGGAACATTCAGTACTTC
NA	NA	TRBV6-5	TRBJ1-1	CASGVGYTEAFF	TGTGCTTCAGGGGTTGGTTACACTGAAGCTTTCTTT
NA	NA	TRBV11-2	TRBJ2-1	CASSLAGTYNEQFF	TGTGCCAGCAGCTTAGCGGGAACCTACAATGAGCAGTTCTTC
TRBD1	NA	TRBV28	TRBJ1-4	CASSAPRDRGRGEKLFF	TGTGCCAGCAGTGCCCCCCGGGACAGGGGGCGAGGGGAAAAACTGTTTTTT
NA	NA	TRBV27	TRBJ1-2	CASSQHLHIGYTF	TGTGCCAGCAGCCAACATCTTCACATTGGCTACACCTTC
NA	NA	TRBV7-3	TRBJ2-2	CASSLRRTGMSGELFF	TGTGCCAGCAGCTTAAGAAGAACAGGGATGTCCGGGGAGCTGTTTTTT
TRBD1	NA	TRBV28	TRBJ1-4	CATGQGAEKLFF	TGTGCCACCGGACAGGGGGCCGAAAAACTGTTTTTT
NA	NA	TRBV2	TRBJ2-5	CASNPGLQETQYF	TGTGCCAGCAACCCAGGTCTCCAAGAGACCCAGTACTTC
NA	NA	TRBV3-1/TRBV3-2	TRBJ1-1	CASSHGQPTEAFF	TGTGCCAGCAGCCATGGACAGCCCACTGAAGCTTTCTTT
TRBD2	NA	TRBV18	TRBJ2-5	CASSPLRTSGRRETQYF	TGTGCCAGCTCACCATTACGGACTAGCGGGAGAAGAGAGACCCAGTACTTC
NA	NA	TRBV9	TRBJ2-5	CASSVDGGLGGETQYF	TGTGCCAGCAGCGTAGATGGAGGGTTGGGGGGAGAGACCCAGTACTTC
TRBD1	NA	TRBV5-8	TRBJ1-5	CASSFGTGVGQPQHF	TGTGCCAGCAGCTTTGGGACAGGGGTGGGTCAGCCCCAGCATTTT
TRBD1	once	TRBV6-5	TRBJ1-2	CASSLQGALNYGYTF	TGTGCCAGCAGTTTACAGGGGGCTCTTAACTATGGCTACACCTTC
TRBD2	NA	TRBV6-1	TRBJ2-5	CASSGRLAGYGWVETQYF	TGTGCCAGCAGTGGACGGCTAGCGGGCTACGGATGGGTAGAGACCCAGTACTTC
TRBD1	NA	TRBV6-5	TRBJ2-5	CASSRTGRGETQYF	TGTGCCAGCAGTAGGACAGGGAGAGGCGAGACCCAGTACTTC
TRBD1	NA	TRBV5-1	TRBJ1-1	CASSPGTGGTETEAFF	TGCGCCAGCAGCCCGGGGACAGGGGGGACGGAGACTGAAGCTTTCTTT
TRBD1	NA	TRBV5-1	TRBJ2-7	CASSRDRVTYEQYF	TGCGCCAGCAGCCGGGACAGGGTAACCTACGAGCAGTACTTC
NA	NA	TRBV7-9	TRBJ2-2	CASSVRLESTGELFF	TGTGCCAGCAGCGTCCGACTAGAGAGCACCGGGGAGCTGTTTTTT
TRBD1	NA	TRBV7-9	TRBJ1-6	CASSLKGGANSPLHF	TGTGCCAGCAGCTTAAAAGGGGGCGCAAATTCACCCCTCCACTTT
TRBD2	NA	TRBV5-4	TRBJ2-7	CASSLAGTSFHEQYF	TGTGCCAGCAGCTTGGCTGGGACTAGCTTCCACGAGCAGTACTTC
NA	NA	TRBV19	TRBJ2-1	CASSIERTSYNEQFF	TGTGCCAGTAGTATTGAGCGGACCTCCTACAATGAGCAGTTCTTC
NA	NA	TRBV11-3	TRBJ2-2	CASSPGTTGELFF	TGTGCCAGCAGTCCAGGCACCACCGGGGAGCTGTTTTTT
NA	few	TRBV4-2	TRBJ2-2	CASSDRDTDLGELFF	TGTGCCAGCAGCGACCGGGACACAGACCTCGGGGAGCTGTTTTTT
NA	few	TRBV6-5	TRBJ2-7	CASSSWGFNEQYF	TGTGCCAGCAGTTCATGGGGCTTTAACGAGCAGTACTTC
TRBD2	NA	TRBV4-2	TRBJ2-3	CASSLRSSGKTDTQYF	TGTGCCAGCAGCCTCAGAAGTAGCGGGAAAACAGATACGCAGTATTTT
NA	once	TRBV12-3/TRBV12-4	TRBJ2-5	CASTEGRQETQYF	TGTGCCAGCACCGAGGGGAGGCAAGAGACCCAGTACTTC
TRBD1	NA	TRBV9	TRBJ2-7	CASSVVGGHEQYF	TGTGCCAGCAGCGTAGTAGGGGGCCACGAGCAGTACTTC
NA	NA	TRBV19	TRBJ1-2	CASSEEGNYGYTF	TGTGCCAGTAGTGAAGAGGGTAACTATGGCTACACCTTC
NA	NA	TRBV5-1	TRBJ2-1	CASSEVNLYNEQFF	TGCGCCAGCAGCGAGGTGAACCTTTACAATGAGCAGTTCTTC
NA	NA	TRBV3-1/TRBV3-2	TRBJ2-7	CASSQSPQYALVYF	TGTGCCAGCAGCCAAAGCCCACAGTATGCCTTGGTCTACTTC
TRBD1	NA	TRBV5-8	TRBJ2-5	CASSSGDTRGPETQYF	TGTGCCAGCAGCAGTGGGGACACTAGGGGGCCAGAGACCCAGTACTTC
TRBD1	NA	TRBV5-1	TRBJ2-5	CASSYYGQGGIQETQYF	TGCGCCAGCAGCTACTATGGACAGGGGGGGATCCAAGAGACCCAGTACTTC
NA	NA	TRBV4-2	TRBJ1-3	CASSQDLLSTGNTIYF	TGTGCCAGCAGCCAAGATCTATTGAGTACTGGAAACACCATATATTTT
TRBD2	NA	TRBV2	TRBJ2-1	CASKDGRGYNEQFF	TGTGCCAGCAAGGACGGGAGGGGCTACAATGAGCAGTTCTTC
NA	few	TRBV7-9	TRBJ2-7	CASSLQGYEQYF	TGTGCCAGCAGCTTACAGGGCTACGAGCAGTACTTC
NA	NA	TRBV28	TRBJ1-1	CASSLVYTEAFF	TGTGCCAGCAGCCTAGTGTACACTGAAGCTTTCTTT
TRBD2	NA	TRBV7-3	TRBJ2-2	CASSLTSSGSTGELFF	TGTGCCAGCAGCTTAACGTCTAGCGGTTCAACCGGGGAGCTGTTTTTT
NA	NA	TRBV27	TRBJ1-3	CASSYPGQSSGNTIYF	TGTGCCAGCAGTTACCCCGGACAGTCCTCTGGAAACACCATATATTTT
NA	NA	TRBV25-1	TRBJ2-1	CASSELAGSSNEQFF	TGTGCCAGCAGTGAATTGGCGGGAAGTTCGAATGAGCAGTTCTTC
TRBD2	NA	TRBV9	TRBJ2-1	CASSPSRAGGFNEQFF	TGTGCCAGCAGCCCGTCTCGAGCGGGAGGGTTCAATGAGCAGTTCTTC
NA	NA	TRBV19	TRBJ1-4	CASSMGPGPTFEKLFF	TGTGCCAGTAGTATGGGTCCAGGGCCAACTTTTGAAAAACTGTTTTTT
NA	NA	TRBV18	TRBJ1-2	CASSHDSDYGYTF	TGTGCCAGCTCACACGACAGCGACTATGGCTACACCTTC
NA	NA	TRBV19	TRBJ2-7	CASSKSFGFSYEQYF	TGTGCCAGTAGTAAATCCTTCGGGTTCTCCTACGAGCAGTACTTC
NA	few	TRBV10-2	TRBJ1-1	CASTADSYNTEAFF	TGCGCCAGCACCGCGGACAGCTACAACACTGAAGCTTTCTTT
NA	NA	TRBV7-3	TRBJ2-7	CASSLTGGRSYEQYF	TGTGCCAGCAGCTTAACGGGGGGGCGTTCCTACGAGCAGTACTTC
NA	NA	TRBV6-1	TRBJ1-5	CASSEMEDQPQHF	TGTGCCAGCAGTGAAATGGAGGATCAGCCCCAGCATTTT
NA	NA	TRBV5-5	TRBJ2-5	CASSPPEDPKMETQYF	TGTGCCAGCAGCCCACCGGAGGACCCCAAAATGGAGACCCAGTACTTC